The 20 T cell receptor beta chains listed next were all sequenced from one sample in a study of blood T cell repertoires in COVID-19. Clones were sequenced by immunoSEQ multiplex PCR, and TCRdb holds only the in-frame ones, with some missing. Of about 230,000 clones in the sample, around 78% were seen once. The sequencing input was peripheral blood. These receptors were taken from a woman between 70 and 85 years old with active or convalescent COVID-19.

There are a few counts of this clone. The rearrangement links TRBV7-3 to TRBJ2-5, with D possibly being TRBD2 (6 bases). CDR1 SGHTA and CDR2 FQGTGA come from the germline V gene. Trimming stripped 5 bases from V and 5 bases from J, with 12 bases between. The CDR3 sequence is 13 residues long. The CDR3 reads CASSDRRGETQYF. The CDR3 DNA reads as TGTGCCAGCAGCGATCGACGGGGGGAGACCCAGTACTTC.

CDR3 sequence reads: CASSPAGTNNSPLHF. DNA for the CDR3: TGTGCCAGCTCACCGGCGGGGACCAATAATTCACCCCTCCACTTT. The V call is TRBV18, the J call TRBJ1-6; D might be TRBD1 (5 bases). Deletions cut 3 bases from V and 5 bases from J, with 11 bases between. The length of the CDR3 is 15 residues. The V gene's germline CDR1 is KGHSH and CDR2 LQKENI.

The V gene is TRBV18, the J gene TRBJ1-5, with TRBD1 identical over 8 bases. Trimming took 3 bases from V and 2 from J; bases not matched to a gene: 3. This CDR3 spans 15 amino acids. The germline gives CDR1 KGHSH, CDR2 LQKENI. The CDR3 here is CASSPGQVGNQPQHF. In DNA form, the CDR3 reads TGTGCCAGCTCACCGGGACAGGTGGGCAATCAGCCCCAGCATTTT.

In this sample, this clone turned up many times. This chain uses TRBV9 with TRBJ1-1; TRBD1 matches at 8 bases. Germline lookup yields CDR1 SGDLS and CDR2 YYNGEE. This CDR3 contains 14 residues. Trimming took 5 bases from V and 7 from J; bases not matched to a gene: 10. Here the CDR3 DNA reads TGTGCCAGCAGTCGTATAATGGGACAGGTTGAAGCTTTCTTT. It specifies CASSRIMGQVEAFF.

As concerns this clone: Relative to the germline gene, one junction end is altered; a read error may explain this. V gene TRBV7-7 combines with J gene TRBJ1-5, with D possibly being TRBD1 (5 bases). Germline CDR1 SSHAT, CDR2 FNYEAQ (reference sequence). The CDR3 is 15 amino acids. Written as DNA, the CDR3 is TGTGCTAGCAGCTTCCGAAAAGGGGAGGGTCAGCCCCAGCATTTT. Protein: CASSFRKGEGQPQHF.

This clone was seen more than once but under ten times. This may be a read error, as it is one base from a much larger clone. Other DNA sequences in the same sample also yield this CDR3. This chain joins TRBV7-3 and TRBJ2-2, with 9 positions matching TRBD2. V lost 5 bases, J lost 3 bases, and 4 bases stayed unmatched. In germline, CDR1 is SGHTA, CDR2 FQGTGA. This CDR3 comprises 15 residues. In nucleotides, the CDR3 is TGTGCCAGCAGCCCGAGGACTAGCGACACCGGGGAGCTGTTTTTT. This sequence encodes CASSPRTSDTGELFF.

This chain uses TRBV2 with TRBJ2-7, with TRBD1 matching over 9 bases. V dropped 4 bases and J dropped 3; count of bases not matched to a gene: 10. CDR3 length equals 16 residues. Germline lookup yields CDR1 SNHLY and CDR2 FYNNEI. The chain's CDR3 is CASSGLRGQGDYEQYF. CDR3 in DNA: TGTGCCAGCAGTGGCCTAAGGGGACAGGGCGACTACGAGCAGTACTTC.

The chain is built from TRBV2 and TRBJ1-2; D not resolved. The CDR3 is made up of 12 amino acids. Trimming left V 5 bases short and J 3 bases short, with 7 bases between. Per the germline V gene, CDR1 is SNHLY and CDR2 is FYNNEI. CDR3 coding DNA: TGTGCCAGCAGTCAGGAACACTATGGCTACACCTTC. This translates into CASSQEHYGYTF.

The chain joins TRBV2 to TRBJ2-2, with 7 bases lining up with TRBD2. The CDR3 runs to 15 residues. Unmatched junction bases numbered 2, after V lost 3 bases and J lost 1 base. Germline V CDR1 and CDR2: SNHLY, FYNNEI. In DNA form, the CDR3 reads TGTGCCAGCAGTGAGCCGGGAGGGAACACCGGGGAGCTGTTTTTT. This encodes CASSEPGGNTGELFF.

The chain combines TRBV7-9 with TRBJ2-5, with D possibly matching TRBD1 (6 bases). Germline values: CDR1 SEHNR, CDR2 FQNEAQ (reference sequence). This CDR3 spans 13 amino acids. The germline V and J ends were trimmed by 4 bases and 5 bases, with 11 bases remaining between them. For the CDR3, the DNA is TGTGCCAGCAGCTCTACAGGGTGGGAGACCCAGTACTTC. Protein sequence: CASSSTGWETQYF.

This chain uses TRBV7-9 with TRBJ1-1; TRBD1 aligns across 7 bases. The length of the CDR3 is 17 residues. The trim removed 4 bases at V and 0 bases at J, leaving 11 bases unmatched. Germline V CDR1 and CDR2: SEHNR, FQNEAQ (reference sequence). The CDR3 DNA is TGTGCCAGCAGCTACAGACAGGGTCAATTGATGAACACTGAAGCTTTCTTT. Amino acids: CASSYRQGQLMNTEAFF.

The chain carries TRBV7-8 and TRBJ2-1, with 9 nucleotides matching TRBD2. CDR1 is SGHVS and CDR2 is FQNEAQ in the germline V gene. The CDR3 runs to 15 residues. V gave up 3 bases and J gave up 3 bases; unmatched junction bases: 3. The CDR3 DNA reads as TGTGCCAGCAGCTTCTATAGCGGGAGCTACAATGAGCAGTTCTTC. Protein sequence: CASSFYSGSYNEQFF.

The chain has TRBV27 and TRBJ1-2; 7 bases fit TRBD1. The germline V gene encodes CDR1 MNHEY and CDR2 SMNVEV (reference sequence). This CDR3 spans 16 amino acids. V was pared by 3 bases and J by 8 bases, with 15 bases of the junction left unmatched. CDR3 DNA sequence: TGTGCCAGCAGTTTCCGCAGGGGGACTGGAACTAGCGGCTACACCTTC. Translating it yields CASSFRRGTGTSGYTF.

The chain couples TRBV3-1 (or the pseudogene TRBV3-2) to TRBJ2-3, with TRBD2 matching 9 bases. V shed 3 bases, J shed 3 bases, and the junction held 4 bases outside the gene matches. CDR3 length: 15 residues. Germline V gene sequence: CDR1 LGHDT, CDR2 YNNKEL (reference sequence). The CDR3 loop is CASSHTSGGTDTQYF. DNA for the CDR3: TGTGCCAGCAGCCATACAAGCGGGGGGACAGATACGCAGTATTTT.

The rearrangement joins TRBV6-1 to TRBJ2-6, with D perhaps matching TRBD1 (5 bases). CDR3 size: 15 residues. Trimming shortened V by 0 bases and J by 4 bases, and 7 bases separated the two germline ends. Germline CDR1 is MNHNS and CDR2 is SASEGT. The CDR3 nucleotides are TGTGCCAGCAGTGAAGCCAGGGCCGGGGCCAACGTCCTGACTTTC. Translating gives CASSEARAGANVLTF.

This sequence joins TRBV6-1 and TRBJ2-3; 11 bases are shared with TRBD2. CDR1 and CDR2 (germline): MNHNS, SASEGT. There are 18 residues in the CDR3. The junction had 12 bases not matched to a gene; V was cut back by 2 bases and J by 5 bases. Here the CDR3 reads CASSEWDRGLAGGDTQYF. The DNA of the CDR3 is TGTGCCAGCAGTGAATGGGATAGGGGGCTAGCGGGAGGAGATACGCAGTATTTT.

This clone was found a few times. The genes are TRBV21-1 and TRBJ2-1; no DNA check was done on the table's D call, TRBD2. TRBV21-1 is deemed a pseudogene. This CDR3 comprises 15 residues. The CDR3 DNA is TGTGCCAGCAGCAAAGGGGGGAGGGCAGCCGTGAAGCAGTTCTTC. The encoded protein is CASSKGGRAAVKQFF.

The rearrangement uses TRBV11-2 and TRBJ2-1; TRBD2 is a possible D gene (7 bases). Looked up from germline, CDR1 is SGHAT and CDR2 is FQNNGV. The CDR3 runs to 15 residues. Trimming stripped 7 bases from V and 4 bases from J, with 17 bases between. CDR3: CASTPGRGTYNEQFF. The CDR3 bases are TGTGCCAGCACCCCTGGGCGGGGGACATACAATGAGCAGTTCTTC.

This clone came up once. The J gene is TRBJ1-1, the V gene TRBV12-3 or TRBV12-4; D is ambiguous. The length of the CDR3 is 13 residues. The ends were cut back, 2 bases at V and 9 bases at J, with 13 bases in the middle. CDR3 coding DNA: TGTGCCAGCAGTTTAACCGGAGGTGCCCAAGCTTTCTTT. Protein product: CASSLTGGAQAFF.

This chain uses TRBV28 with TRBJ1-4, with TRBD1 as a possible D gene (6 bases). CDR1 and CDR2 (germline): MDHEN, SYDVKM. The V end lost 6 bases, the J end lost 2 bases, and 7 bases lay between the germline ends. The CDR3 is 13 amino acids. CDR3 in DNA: TGTGCCAGCAGGAGGGGGACTAATGAAAAACTGTTTTTT. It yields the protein CASRRGTNEKLFF.